Listed below are T cell receptor beta chains from one sample, sequenced in a study of blood T cells in healthy people across ages. TCRdb passed the 5' RACE reads through MiXCR, listing each CDR3 protein once. The sample shows roughly 1,100,000 distinct CDR3 sequences, approximately 26% of them seen only once. The same data also contributed to another study, on T cells of mothers and their children.

The specimen was blood. The receptors were sampled from a girl between 2 and 10 years old in good health. The CDR3 runs from the conserved cysteine through the conserved F or W. The D gene is left open where the match is weak. Clone size is shown for a subset of rows, as once, few, many or a class of expanded clone.

TRBJ1-1 - TRBV29-1 - CSVELYRLNTEALF TGCAGCGTTGAGCTCTACAGGCTGAACACTGAAGCTCTCTTT
TRBJ1-2 - TRBV7-9 few CASSFLDGYTF TGTGCCAGCAGCTTTTTAGATGGCTACACCTTC
TRBJ2-1 - TRBV6-2/TRBV6-3 - CASSRLPGSSYNEQFF TGTGCCAGCAGCAGACTTCCCGGGAGCTCCTACAATGAGCAGTTCTTC
TRBJ2-5 TRBD2 TRBV5-1 - CASSPGIAGGKETQYF TGCGCCAGCAGCCCTGGGATAGCGGGGGGAAAAGAGACCCAGTACTTC
TRBJ1-2 - TRBV27 - CVSSFGLAGYPYTF TGTGTCAGCAGTTTTGGGCTTGCAGGGTATCCCTACACCTTC
TRBJ2-4 - TRBV29-1 few CSAGEGGKNIQYF TGCAGCGCTGGGGAAGGGGGCAAAAACATTCAGTACTTC
TRBJ2-5 TRBD1 TRBV7-2 - CASSRSGGQGETQYF TGTGCCAGCAGCCGATCAGGGGGTCAGGGAGAGACCCAGTACTTC
TRBJ2-7 TRBD1 TRBV4-1 - CASSQDRQGVYEQYF TGCGCCAGCAGCCAAGATAGGCAGGGGGTCTACGAGCAGTACTTC
TRBJ2-5 - TRBV7-9 - CASSSRLEKETQHF TGTGCCAGCAGCTCGCGACTGGAAAAAGAGACCCAGCACTTC
TRBJ2-2 TRBD2 TRBV7-2 - CASSLGWVGRRNGELFF TGTGCCAGCAGCTTAGGGTGGGTCGGGAGGAGAAACGGGGAGCTGTTTTTT
TRBJ1-4 TRBD1 TRBV11-2 many CASSMRDREGALANEKLFF TGTGCCAGCAGCATGAGGGACAGGGAGGGTGCTTTGGCTAATGAAAAACTGTTTTTT
TRBJ2-3 TRBD2 TRBV4-2 few CASSQERGGDTQYF TGTGCCAGCAGCCAAGAGCGGGGGGGAGATACGCAGTATTTT
TRBJ1-5 - TRBV6-5 few CASSRVGSGQPQHF TGTGCCAGCTCGAGAGTGGGTTCCGGCCAGCCCCAGCATTTT
TRBJ1-2 - TRBV7-9 - CASSFSQVFF TGTGCCAGCAGCTTTAGCCAAGTTTTCTTC
TRBJ2-4 - TRBV7-9 - CASSSITQDREHIQYF TGTGCCAGCAGCTCGATTACCCAGGATCGGGAACACATTCAGTACTTC
TRBJ1-1 - TRBV19 many CASSMNTEAFF TGTGCCAGCAGTATGAACACTGAAGCTTTCTTT
TRBJ2-7 TRBD1 TRBV20-1 - CSARKQGRPYEQYF TGCAGTGCTAGAAAACAGGGGCGACCCTACGAGCAGTACTTC